Listed here are 15 T cell receptor beta chains from one sample, sequenced in a study of cytomegalovirus exposure and HLA in healthy donors. In the PCR, 60 Vbeta and 13 Jbeta primers were used. Produced via immunoSEQ multiplex PCR; TCRdb's table is partial and in-frame only. The clone table shows over 65,000 clones, with the ten largest holding about 4.6%. Sequencing was performed on PBMCs. These receptors were taken from a man aged 25-40 years in good health and CMV-seronegative.

The genes are TRBV19 and TRBJ1-2, with TRBD1 matching over 8 bases. CDR1 LNHDA and CDR2 SQIVND come from the germline V gene (reference sequence). V lost 6 bases and J lost 4; bases outside the gene matches: 7. CDR3 length equals 14 residues. The CDR3: CASRRAGGGYGYTF. The CDR3 nucleotides are TGTGCCAGTAGGAGGGCAGGGGGCGGCTATGGCTACACCTTC.

Comment on this clone: The germline gene is not matched at one end of the junction; a read error may be the cause. This CDR3 is also generated by other DNA sequences in the sample. The V and J genes are TRBV30 and TRBJ2-2; 9 bases are a match to TRBD2. The CDR3 runs 15 residues. CDR1 and CDR2 (germline): GTSNPN, SVGIG (reference sequence). CDR3: CAWSVRTSDTGELFF. DNA for the CDR3: TGCGCCTGGAGTGTACGGACTAGCGACACCGGGGAGCTGTTTTTT.

The V gene is TRBV11-2, the J gene TRBJ1-2, with 9 bases identical to TRBD1. V lost 0 bases, J lost 6 bases, and 8 bases stayed unmatched. The CDR3 extends over 16 amino acids. In germline, CDR1 is SGHAT, CDR2 FQNNGV. The CDR3, as DNA: TGTGCCAGCAGCTTAGAGGCTGCACAGGGGGCGCATGGCTACACCTTC. This codes for CASSLEAAQGAHGYTF.

The chain combines TRBV13 with TRBJ1-3, with 9 nucleotides matching TRBD1. The germline gives CDR1 PRHDT, CDR2 FYEKMQ (reference sequence). The V and J ends lost 5 bases and 9 bases, in that order; junction bases with no gene match: 14. This CDR3 has 16 residues. The CDR3 sequence is CASSTQMDRGGSTIYF. As DNA, the CDR3 is TGTGCCAGCAGCACCCAGATGGACAGGGGTGGCAGCACCATATATTTT. Supplemented by reference TRBV13 and TRBJ1-3, the full variable domain reads AAGVIQSPRHLIKEKRETATLKCYPIPRHDTVYWYQQGPGQDPQFLISFYEKMQSDKGSIPDRFSAQQFSDYHSELNMSSLELGDSALYFCASSTQMDRGGSTIYFGEGSWLTVV.

This chain links TRBV6-6 with TRBJ1-5; the D is unclear. CDR1 is MNHNY, CDR2 SVGAGI, per germline (reference sequence). This CDR3 spans 15 amino acids. V was cut by 4 bases and J by 3 bases, with 13 bases left in between. The CDR3: CASSSDKALNQPQHF. DNA of the CDR3: TGTGCCAGCAGTTCCGACAAGGCCCTCAATCAGCCCCAGCATTTT.

The chain has TRBV5-8 and TRBJ2-3, with D unclear. Germline CDR1 is SGHTS and CDR2 is YDEGEE. V lost 3 bases to trimming and J lost 2 bases, with 7 bases between them. This CDR3 has 13 residues. The CDR3 loop is CASSSYITDTQYF. DNA for the CDR3: TGTGCCAGCAGCTCATACATCACAGATACGCAGTATTTT.

About this clone itself: The sample contains more than one DNA sequence encoding this CDR3. The CDR3 DNA reads TGTGCCAGCAGCAGAACAAGACAGCATGGGCAGTACTTC. Translated: CASSRTRQHGQYF. The genes are TRBV6-5 and TRBJ2-7; tentatively, D is TRBD1 (5 bases). V was cut by 6 bases and J by 9 bases, with 18 bases left in between. Per the germline V gene, CDR1 is MNHEY and CDR2 is SVGAGI. The CDR3 is 13 amino acids.

J is TRBJ2-7 and V is TRBV9, with D perhaps TRBD2 (6 bases). CDR3 length equals 15 residues. V lost 0 bases and J lost 4, with 14 bases in between. The germline gives CDR1 SGDLS, CDR2 YYNGEE. The CDR3 loop reads CASSVGDWGTYEQYF. CDR3 in DNA: TGTGCCAGCAGCGTAGGGGACTGGGGGACGTACGAGCAGTACTTC.

The chain has TRBV9 and TRBJ2-3; 8 nucleotides line up with TRBD1. Per the germline V gene, CDR1 is SGDLS and CDR2 is YYNGEE. There are 17 residues in the CDR3. J lost 6 bases, V lost 3 bases, and 15 bases had no gene match. CDR3 DNA sequence: TGTGCCAGCAGCGATACATCACATGACAGGGGAACGGATACGCAGTATTTT. This gives the protein CASSDTSHDRGTDTQYF.

With regard to this clone: A junction boundary mismatches the germline segment, possibly from a read error. The chain employs TRBV7-9 and TRBJ2-7; 8 bases are a match to TRBD1. Germline V lookup: CDR1 SEHNR, CDR2 FQNEAQ (reference sequence). The CDR3 runs to 14 residues. CDR3 loop: CASSAAPSGTGTEF. The CDR3, as DNA: TGTGCCAGCAGCGCAGCCCCCTCTGGGACAGGTACGGAATTC. Full variable domain (rest looked up from reference TRBV7-9 and TRBJ2-7): DTGVSQNPRHKITKRGQNVTFRCDPISEHNRLYWYRQTLGQGPEFLTYFQNEAQLEKSRLLSDRFSAERPKGSFSTLEIQRTEQGDSAMYLCASSAAPSGTGTEFGPGTRLTVT.

The rearrangement uses TRBV11-2 and TRBJ1-1, with a tentative D call TRBD1 (5 bases). The CDR3 is made up of 14 amino acids. Trimming shortened V by 4 bases and J by 5 bases, and 14 bases separated the two germline ends. Germline CDR1 and CDR2: SGHAT and FQNNGV. CDR3 loop: CASSSWATATEAFF. The CDR3, as DNA: TGTGCCAGCAGCTCGTGGGCGACAGCGACTGAAGCTTTCTTT.

The chain uses TRBV18 and TRBJ2-7; maybe TRBD1 (6 bases). The length of the CDR3 is 12 residues. The germline gives CDR1 KGHSH, CDR2 LQKENI. Trimming removed 4 bases from V and 6 bases from J, with 10 bases in between. The CDR3 coding sequence is TGTGCCAGCTCACGGCGACAGGCCGAGCAGTACTTC. It encodes CASSRRQAEQYF.

The chain carries TRBV5-1 and TRBJ2-5, with no clear D. Germline assignment: CDR1 SGHRS and CDR2 YFSETQ. V was trimmed by 7 bases and J by 3 bases, leaving 13 bases between them. The CDR3 is 13 amino acids. CDR3: CASGRKSEETQYF. In DNA form, the CDR3 reads TGCGCCAGCGGGCGAAAGTCTGAAGAGACCCAGTACTTC.

J is TRBJ1-4 and V is TRBV5-1; D unresolved. The CDR3 loop spans 18 amino acids. Trimming stripped 0 bases from V and 2 bases from J, with 17 bases between. Per the germline V gene, CDR1 is SGHRS and CDR2 is YFSETQ. The CDR3 is CASSLEGRGIRTNEKLFF. As DNA, the CDR3 is TGCGCCAGCAGCTTGGAGGGCCGGGGAATAAGGACTAATGAAAAACTGTTTTTT.

The chain couples TRBV10-1 to TRBJ2-7; D is unclear. The germline CDR1 and CDR2 sequences are WNHNN and SYGVQD (reference sequence). The CDR3 loop spans 13 amino acids. V dropped 5 bases and J dropped 1 base, with 9 bases sitting between them. The CDR3 DNA reads TGCGCCAGCAGTACTGCCTTTTCCTACGAGCAGTACTTC. The encoded protein is CASSTAFSYEQYF.